This T cell receptor (beta chain) was identified during a study of T-cell memory formation after mild COVID-19. This clonotype has only one observation. Its specificity is not known. General study findings and limits: A second wave expanding day 15 to 37 was CD4+-biased; contracting clones were balanced. Largely, contracting CD4+ clones fell within CM and EM, and contracting CD8+ clones within EMRA. Nothing confirmed that second-wave clones peaking on day 37 were specific for SARS-CoV-2. Pre-infection memory held some responding clones, suggesting pre-existing cross-reactive T cells responded.

MiXCR, run by TCRdb on the 5' RACE reads, gives a single entry per CDR3 protein. The profile covers around 340,000 distinct CDR3 sequences, with 20% to 25% appearing a single time and roughly an eighth taken by the ten largest. The CDR3 spans 16 residues. Germline trimming cut 1 base from V and 7 bases from J; bases unmatched to any gene: 11. This receptor was obtained from an adult woman who had mild COVID-19 (a few samples of this study predate the infection). Cell type and time point are not known. The sample consisted of PBMCs or a T cell subset sorted from them (not recorded which). The genes are TRBV12-3 or TRBV12-4 and TRBJ2-3; 7 bases fit TRBD2. The CDR3: CASSLGGDYSLNTQYF. The CDR3, as DNA: TGTGCCAGCAGTTTAGGTGGGGACTACTCGTTGAATACGCAGTATTTT.